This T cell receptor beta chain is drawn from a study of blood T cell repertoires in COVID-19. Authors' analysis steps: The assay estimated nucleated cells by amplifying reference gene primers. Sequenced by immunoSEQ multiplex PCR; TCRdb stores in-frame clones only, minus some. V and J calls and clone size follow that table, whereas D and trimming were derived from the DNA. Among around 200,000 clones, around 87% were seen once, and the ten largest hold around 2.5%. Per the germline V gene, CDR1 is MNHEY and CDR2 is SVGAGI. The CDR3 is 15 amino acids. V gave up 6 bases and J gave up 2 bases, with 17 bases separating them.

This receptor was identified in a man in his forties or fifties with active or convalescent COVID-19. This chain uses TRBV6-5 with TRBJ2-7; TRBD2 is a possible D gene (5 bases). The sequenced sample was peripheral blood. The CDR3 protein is CASSGRGDRAYEQYF. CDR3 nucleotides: TGTGCCAGCAGCGGACGGGGTGATCGTGCCTACGAGCAGTACTTC.